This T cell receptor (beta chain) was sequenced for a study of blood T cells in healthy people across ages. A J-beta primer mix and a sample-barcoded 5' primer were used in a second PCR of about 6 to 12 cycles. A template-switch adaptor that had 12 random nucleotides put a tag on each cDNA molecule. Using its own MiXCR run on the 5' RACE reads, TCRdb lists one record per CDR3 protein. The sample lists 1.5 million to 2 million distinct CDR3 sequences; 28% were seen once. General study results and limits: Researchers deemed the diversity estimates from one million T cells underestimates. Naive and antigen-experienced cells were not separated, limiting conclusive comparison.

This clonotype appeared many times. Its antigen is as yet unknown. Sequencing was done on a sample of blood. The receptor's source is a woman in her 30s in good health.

The CDR3, as DNA: TGTGCCAGCAGTTCGGGCCGGCGACTAGCGTTAGATGAGCAGTTCTTC. Translation gives CASSSGRRLALDEQFF. The chain carries TRBV12-3 or TRBV12-4 and TRBJ2-1, with 8 bases identical to TRBD2. The CDR3 covers 16 residues. Germline trimming cut 4 bases from V and 8 bases from J; bases unmatched to any gene: 13.